These T cell receptor beta chains were read from a single sample in a study of siplizumab effects on memory and regulatory T cells. Data came from immunoSEQ multiplex PCR; TCRdb stores just in-frame clones and leaves some out. The table lists about 27,000 clones, roughly 82% of them singletons, with around 25% in the top ten. The sequenced sample consisted of memory CD4+ T cells sorted from blood. Every receptor here comes from a human donor in good health. CDR3s include the opening cysteine and the closing phenylalanine or tryptophan. D genes are given only for firm matches. Clone size is not always given. Where it is, it says once, few, many or a class for expanded clones.

clone_size j_call d_call v_call cdr3_aa cdr3_nt
- TRBJ1-2 - TRBV6-1 CASSEGLFHYGYTF TGTGCCAGCAGTGAAGGGCTCTTCCACTATGGCTACACCTTC
- TRBJ2-7 TRBD2 TRBV7-3 CASSLGTSLEEQYF TGTGCCAGCAGCCTCGGGACTAGCCTCGAAGAGCAGTACTTC
- TRBJ2-1 - TRBV11-3 CASSFSGEQFF TGTGCCAGCAGCTTTTCGGGTGAGCAGTTCTTC
- TRBJ1-5 - TRBV2 CASSENGGSNQPQHF TGTGCCAGCAGTGAAAATGGTGGAAGCAATCAGCCCCAGCATTTT
- TRBJ2-3 - TRBV14 CASSQDVEGRTDTQYF TGTGCCAGCAGCCAAGATGTCGAGGGGCGCACAGATACGCAGTATTTT
- TRBJ1-3 TRBD1 TRBV11-3 CASSLVRDSSGNTIYF TGTGCCAGCAGCTTAGTCCGGGACAGCTCTGGAAACACCATATATTTT
- TRBJ2-4 - TRBV11-2 CASSFSLDKNIQYF TGTGCCAGCAGCTTTTCCCTAGATAAAAACATTCAGTACTTC
- TRBJ1-2 TRBD1 TRBV9 CASSADRDRNGYTF TGTGCCAGCAGCGCAGACCGGGACAGGAATGGCTACACCTTC
- TRBJ1-6 TRBD1 TRBV7-9 CASSTQTGGGSPLHF TGTGCCAGCAGCACACAAACAGGGGGCGGGTCACCCCTCCACTTT
- TRBJ1-2 - TRBV5-1 CASSFTDNYGYTF TGCGCCAGCAGCTTCACCGACAACTATGGCTACACCTTC
- TRBJ2-7 - TRBV7-3 CANAPGPKFEQYF TGTGCCAACGCACCGGGACCGAAGTTCGAGCAGTACTTC
medium-sized TRBJ2-3 TRBD2 TRBV27 CASSSRLAGGTDTQYF TGTGCCAGCAGTTCAAGACTAGCGGGAGGGACAGATACGCAGTATTTT
- TRBJ1-2 - TRBV28 CASSKQFGYTF TGTGCCAGCAGTAAACAGTTTGGCTACACCTTC
- TRBJ2-2 TRBD1 TRBV12-5 CASGWGQTNTGELFF TGTGCTAGTGGTTGGGGACAGACGAACACCGGGGAGCTGTTTTTT
- TRBJ2-3 - TRBV18 CASSPASTDTQYF TGTGCCAGCTCACCCGCCAGCACAGATACGCAGTATTTT
- TRBJ2-1 - TRBV6-5 CASSYSSRGDEQFF TGTGCCAGCAGTTACTCAAGCCGGGGAGATGAGCAGTTCTTC
few TRBJ1-5 TRBD1 TRBV19 CASKGQGAGNQPQHF TGTGCCAGTAAGGGCCAGGGGGCTGGGAATCAGCCCCAGCATTTT
once TRBJ2-3 - TRBV10-1 CASSRRGTDTQYF TGCGCCAGCAGCCGTCGGGGCACAGATACGCAGTATTTT
- TRBJ2-7 TRBD1 TRBV7-9 CASSLEWGTERNYEQYF TGTGCCAGCAGCTTAGAGTGGGGGACAGAGAGGAACTACGAGCAGTACTTC
- TRBJ2-3 - TRBV5-6 CATSLIRAGDTQYF TGTGCTACCAGCTTGATCCGTGCCGGGGATACGCAGTATTTT
- TRBJ2-2 - TRBV10-2 CASTLEGGELFF TGCGCCAGCACTCTCGAAGGGGGGGAGCTGTTTTTT
- TRBJ2-5 - TRBV10-3 CAISESPTETQYF TGTGCCATCAGTGAGTCCCCCACAGAGACCCAGTACTTC
once TRBJ1-3 - TRBV5-4 CASSSPGASGNTIYF TGTGCCAGCAGCTCCCCGGGGGCCTCAGGAAACACCATATATTTT
- TRBJ2-1 - TRBV11-1 CASSLVQGTYNEQFF TGTGCCAGCAGCTTAGTACAGGGCACCTACAATGAGCAGTTCTTC
- TRBJ2-1 TRBD2 TRBV5-1 CASSLDISGRTSSYNEQFF TGCGCCAGCAGCTTGGATATTAGCGGGAGAACCAGCTCCTACAATGAGCAGTTCTTC
- TRBJ1-4 - TRBV2 CASSASQASFKLFF TGTGCCAGCAGTGCTAGTCAGGCCTCCTTTAAACTGTTTTTT
- TRBJ2-2 - TRBV11-2 CASSLVQPGELFF TGTGCCAGCAGCTTAGTCCAGCCCGGGGAGCTGTTTTTT
- TRBJ1-2 - TRBV20-1 CSATGRYGYTF TGCAGTGCTACGGGTCGCTATGGCTACACCTTC
- TRBJ2-1 - TRBV7-2 CASSLAGMDEQFF TGTGCCAGCAGCTTAGCGGGAATGGATGAGCAGTTCTTC
- TRBJ2-5 - TRBV12-5 CASGLRGETQYF TGTGCTAGTGGTTTGAGAGGGGAGACCCAGTACTTC
- TRBJ2-7 - TRBV7-9 CASSPGELGYEQYF TGTGCCAGCAGCCCAGGGGAGTTGGGCTACGAGCAGTACTTC
- TRBJ2-4 - TRBV7-9 CASSLARPVAKNIQYF TGTGCCAGCAGCTTAGCGCGTCCAGTAGCCAAAAACATTCAGTACTTC
- TRBJ1-4 TRBD1 TRBV2 CASRLRQGLNEKLFF TGTGCCAGCAGATTAAGACAGGGGCTTAATGAAAAACTGTTTTTT
- TRBJ1-2 - TRBV7-2 CASSSGHEYGYTF TGTGCCAGCAGCTCGGGACACGAATATGGCTACACCTTC
- TRBJ2-2 TRBD1 TRBV5-1 CASSLGQGAVGELFF TGCGCCAGCAGCTTGGGCCAGGGGGCTGTCGGGGAGCTGTTTTTT
- TRBJ1-1 - TRBV19 CASSIPGREGKNTEAFF TGTGCCAGTAGTATCCCTGGGCGTGAAGGAAAGAACACTGAAGCTTTCTTT
- TRBJ2-5 TRBD2 TRBV5-4 CATRLAGPWVETQYF TGTGCCACCCGACTAGCGGGCCCCTGGGTGGAGACCCAGTACTTC
- TRBJ1-4 - TRBV19 CASSILQVGEKLFF TGTGCCAGTAGTATACTACAGGTCGGTGAAAAACTGTTTTTT
- TRBJ2-2 - TRBV9 CASSVDMGSGELFF TGTGCCAGCAGCGTAGACATGGGCTCCGGGGAGCTGTTTTTT
- TRBJ1-1 - TRBV6-9 CASSYNGGAFF TGTGCCAGCAGTTATAATGGTGGGGCTTTCTTT
- TRBJ2-7 TRBD2 TRBV7-2 CASSLGLAGANYEQYF TGTGCCAGCAGCCTAGGACTAGCGGGAGCAAACTACGAGCAGTACTTC
once TRBJ2-1 TRBD2 TRBV7-3 CASSLTFGTGGDHNEQFF TGTGCCAGCAGCTTAACGTTCGGAACGGGAGGCGACCACAATGAGCAGTTCTTC
- TRBJ1-5 - TRBV7-8 CASSLARGVYSNQPQHF TGTGCCAGCAGCTTAGCGAGGGGGGTGTATAGCAATCAGCCCCAGCATTTT
- TRBJ1-5 TRBD1 TRBV30 CAWSRTGGMGNQPQHF TGTGCCTGGTCCCGGACAGGGGGTATGGGCAATCAGCCCCAGCATTTT
- TRBJ1-1 - TRBV28 CASSLRGNTEAFF TGTGCCAGCAGTTTAAGGGGGAACACTGAAGCTTTCTTT
- TRBJ2-5 TRBD2 TRBV6-1 CASSESSGRETQYF TGTGCCAGCAGTGAGTCTAGCGGGAGAGAGACCCAGTACTTC
once TRBJ1-3 - TRBV6-5 CASSPRVSGNTIYF TGTGCCAGCAGTCCCAGGGTCTCTGGAAACACCATATATTTT
- TRBJ2-7 - TRBV7-2 CASTMRGGDEQYF TGTGCCAGCACTATGAGGGGCGGAGACGAGCAGTACTTC
- TRBJ2-5 TRBD1 TRBV7-9 CASSTDRGKETQYF TGTGCCAGCAGCACTGACAGGGGAAAAGAGACCCAGTACTTC
- TRBJ2-2 TRBD2 TRBV29-1 CSVEGGREGGTGELFF TGCAGCGTTGAAGGGGGGCGGGAGGGAGGCACCGGGGAGCTGTTTTTT
once TRBJ2-2 - TRBV5-5 CASSFGPANTGELFF TGTGCCAGCAGCTTTGGGCCGGCGAACACCGGGGAGCTGTTTTTT
- TRBJ2-1 - TRBV27 CASSFYNQREQFF TGTGCCAGCAGTTTCTACAACCAGAGGGAGCAGTTCTTC
- TRBJ1-2 - TRBV6-6 CASSGGYTF TGTGCCAGCAGTGGTGGCTACACCTTC
- TRBJ2-2 - TRBV19 CASSIEAARTGELFF TGTGCCAGTAGTATAGAGGCCGCCAGGACCGGGGAGCTGTTTTTT
- TRBJ2-2 TRBD2 TRBV27 CASRGLAGGNSGELFF TGTGCCAGCAGGGGACTAGCGGGAGGAAACTCCGGGGAGCTGTTTTTT